Shown below are 6 T cell receptor beta chains from a single sample sequenced in a study of T-cell reconstitution after alpha-beta-depleted transplantation in children. The authors prepared the TCRbeta library with unique molecular identifiers. Using its own MiXCR run on the PCR reads, TCRdb lists one record per CDR3 protein. The table includes roughly 200,000 distinct CDR3 sequences, about 7% detected once. This specimen consisted of PBMCs, obtained before TCRalphabeta/CD19-depleted stem cell transplant. The source is a boy younger than 10 with acute lymphoblastic leukemia, due to receive a stem cell transplant.

V and J are TRBV20-1 and TRBJ2-2; tentative D call: TRBD2 (5 bases). CDR1 DFQATT and CDR2 SNEGSKA come from the germline V gene (reference sequence). Between the trimmed V and J ends, which lost 7 bases and 7 bases, there was a span of 16 bases. The CDR3 sequence is 13 residues long. The CDR3: CSVRDLRFGELFF. CDR3 DNA: TGCAGTGTTCGGGATTTACGGTTCGGGGAGCTGTTTTTT.

The V gene is TRBV10-3, the J gene TRBJ1-2, with a possible D match to TRBD1 (6 bases). The ends were cut back, 3 bases at V and 5 bases at J, with 10 bases in the middle. CDR1 and CDR2 (germline): ENHRY, SYGVKD. The CDR3 runs to 13 residues. The CDR3 region has the DNA TGTGCCATCAGTGACAAAGGGGGGTATGGCTACACCTTC. This translates into CAISDKGGYGYTF.

The V and J genes are TRBV21-1 and TRBJ2-1; the table's D call of TRBD2 was not tested on the DNA. TRBV21-1 is a known pseudogene. This CDR3 region has 12 residues. CDR3 nucleotides: TGTGCCAGCAGCAACGGGATAGATGAGCAGTTCTTC. Residues: CASSNGIDEQFF.

This clonotype was seen many times. V is TRBV7-2 and J is TRBJ2-3; D is unclear. The CDR3 is made up of 14 amino acids. V lost 9 bases and J lost 2, with 15 bases in between. Per the germline V gene, CDR1 is SGHTA and CDR2 is FQGNSA. The CDR3 loop reads CASTPFRDTDTQYF. The CDR3 DNA follows: TGTGCCAGTACACCTTTTCGAGACACAGATACGCAGTATTTT.

This clonotype was detected many times. One end of the junction varies from germline; a read error may be responsible. This rearrangement joins TRBV16 to TRBJ1-2; D is perhaps TRBD1 (5 bases). In germline, CDR1 is KGHSY, CDR2 FQNENV. The CDR3 consists of 13 residues. This chain's CDR3 is CSSSQGVGYGYTF. CDR3 nucleotide sequence: TGTTCCAGCAGCCAAGGGGTGGGCTATGGCTACACCTTC.

There are many counts of this clonotype. The chain employs TRBV28 and TRBJ2-1, with 10 bases fitting TRBD2. The CDR3 has 15 residues. Germline CDR1 and CDR2: MDHEN and SYDVKM. Trimming at V came to 5 bases and at J to 3 bases, leaving 4 bases not matched to a gene. The CDR3, as DNA: TGTGCCAGCAGTGGTAGCGGGGGGCTCTACAATGAGCAGTTCTTC. It translates to CASSGSGGLYNEQFF.